This T cell receptor beta chain emerged from a study of technical replicates of blood from a few donors. The CDR3 has 14 residues. CDR1 is SGHTA and CDR2 is FQGNSA in the germline V gene. V lost 1 base and J lost 7; bases outside the gene matches: 6. Assay: immunoSEQ multiplex PCR; the TCRdb copy retains only in-frame clones and omits some. The repertoire has about 72,000 clones, approximately 92% of them found once; the top ten carry approximately 0.39%. This TCR was recovered from a human donor in good health. The V and J genes are TRBV7-2 and TRBJ2-5; 7 bases are a match to TRBD1. What was sequenced was T cells isolated from PBMCs. The CDR3 loop reads CASSLERQGGTQYF. CDR3 nucleotide sequence: TGTGCCAGCAGCTTAGAGAGACAGGGCGGGACCCAGTACTTC.